The 9 T cell receptor delta chains below all came from one sample that was sequenced in a study of γδ T cells in repeated Plasmodium falciparum infection. Bulk repertoires came from Vgamma9/Vdelta2+ or Vdelta2-negative gammadelta T cells flow-sorted from PBMC. TCRdb re-called the multiplex PCR reads with CATT. Here the sample spans tens of thousands of delta-chain clones, around 1.7% being singletons. Sequencing was carried out using gamma-delta T cells from blood. These receptors were collected from a pool of human donors (malaria-infected and uninfected, not separated).

This clone has a count of ten or more. A far larger clone is just one base off, so this is likely a read error. The same CDR3 is also encoded by other DNA sequences in this sample. The chain employs TRDV2 and TRDJ1; 7 bases align to TRDD3. This CDR3 is 18 amino acids long. The V segment lost 0 bases and the J segment 0 bases; nucleotides outside the gene matches: 12. Germline V gene sequence: CDR1 GEAIGNYY, CDR2 EKD. The DNA for the CDR3 is TGTGCCTGTGACACCGCGGCCACTGGGGAGCATTACACCGATAAACTCATCTTT. The encoded protein is CACDTAATGEHYTDKLIF.

As regards this clone: Possible read error: a much larger clone is one base away. The chain is built from TRDV1 and TRDJ1, with 13 bases aligning to TRDD3. The DNA end favors TRDJ2, so the J call may be wrong. Germline V gene data show CDR1 as TSWWSYY and CDR2 as QGS. This CDR3 has 25 residues. The CDR3 sequence is CALGDQRRSASSPYWGIRHTDKLFF. As DNA, the CDR3 is TGTGCTCTTGGGGATCAACGCCGCTCGGCCTCCTCTCCGTACTGGGGGATACGCCACACCGATAAACTCTTCTTT.

Points on this clone: This likely reflects a read error, since a far larger clone is one base away. Other DNA sequences in the same sample also yield this CDR3. The gene calls are TRDV1 and TRDJ1, with D maybe TRDD2 (5 bases). Trimming left V 0 bases short and J 0 bases short, with 26 bases between. The length of the CDR3 is 21 residues. CDR1 TSWWSYY and CDR2 QGS come from the germline V gene. CDR3 DNA sequence: TGTGCTCTTGGGGAACTCAAACCTTGCCGACTGATCCTAAAGTACACCGATAAACTCATCTTT. It yields the protein CALGELKPCRLILKYTDKLIF.

This clone was seen more than once but under ten times. The translation of this DNA and the TCRdb protein of a much larger clone differ at residue 19, probably owing to a read error; the protein shown here is translated from the DNA. For the CDR3, the DNA is TGTGCTCTTGGGGAGCTTCCTAGGTCTTGGGGCCGGGCTACTGGGGGATACCCCTCCGATAAACTCATCTTT. Translating gives CALGELPRSWGRATGGYPSDKLIF. J is TRDJ1 and V is TRDV1, with TRDD3 matching 12 bases. This CDR3 is built from 24 residues. J lost 3 bases, V lost 3 bases, and 29 bases had no gene match. CDR1 is TSWWSYY, CDR2 QGS, per germline.

This clone showed up just a few times. TCRdb shows a much larger clone's protein in place of this DNA's translation, and the two differ at residues 10 and 14, likely through a read error; the protein shown is translated from the DNA. The CDR3 DNA follows: TGTGCTCTTGGCGCGACGCGGATCTCCTCCGTACTGGGGGGTAGATTTGGCACCGATAAACTCATCTTT. As protein: CALGATRISSVLGGRFGTDKLIF. V and J are TRDV1 and TRDJ1, with 8 bases aligning to TRDD3. The CDR3 totals 23 residues. V lost 6 bases and J lost 1; bases outside the gene matches: 31. Germline V CDR1 and CDR2: TSWWSYY, QGS.

This clone is medium-sized. This specimen includes other DNA sequences encoding the same CDR3. This chain joins TRDV1 and TRDJ1, with a weak D call TRDD3 (5 bases). V lost 0 bases, J lost 0 bases, and 26 bases lay in between. Germline V CDR1 and CDR2: TSWWSYY, QGS. CDR3 size: 21 residues. CDR3 protein: CALGELAVAGSSRWYTDKLIF. CDR3 nucleotides: TGTGCTCTTGGGGAACTAGCGGTGGCGGGATCCTCAAGATGGTACACCGATAAACTCATCTTT.

To note about this clone: TCRdb's entry gives the protein of a much larger clone, which mismatches this DNA's translation at residue 4, likely from a read error; the protein reported here is translated from the DNA. Other DNA sequences within the sample encode an identical CDR3. V and J are TRDV1 and TRDJ1; 13 bases match TRDD3. The CDR3 runs 21 residues. CDR1 and CDR2 (germline): TSWWSYY, QGS. Unmatched junction bases numbered 27, after V lost 9 bases and J lost 5 bases. The CDR3 region has the DNA TGTGCTCTGTGGGTCCTTCCTACGATAATAACTGGGGGATACGCAACTGATAAACTCATCTTT. Translating it yields CALWVLPTIITGGYATDKLIF.

With regard to this clone: The TCRdb protein, from a much larger clone, departs from this DNA's translation at residue 16, likely by read error; the protein shown derives from the DNA. V and J are TRAV38-2/DV8 and TRDJ1, with D perhaps matching TRDD2 (9 bases). Since TCRdb gives no J gene, matching the DNA to germline was used here to assign it. This CDR3 is 27 amino acids long. Trimming took 2 bases from V and 0 from J, leaving 47 bases between them. Germline V CDR1 and CDR2: TSESDYY, QEAYKQQN. DNA of the CDR3: TGTGCTTATAGGAGTCGGGGGGGGAAAACCTTCCTACGCGCTCTCTGTACTGGGGGTCCTCACACCGATAAACTCATCTTT. Protein product: CAYRSRGGKTFLRALCTGGPHTDKLIF.

This clone has a handful of counts. A far larger clone is just one base off, so this is likely a read error. Other DNA sequences in this sample translate to the same CDR3. The chain combines TRDV2 with TRDJ1; 8 nucleotides align to TRDD3. TCRdb supplies no J gene; here it was assigned by aligning the nucleotide sequence to germline. This CDR3 comprises 17 residues. Germline values: CDR1 GEAIGNYY, CDR2 EKD. In DNA form, the CDR3 reads TGTGCTTGTGACACCGAGAGGGGATACTTTCGGACCGATAAACTCATCTTT. Translated, it gives CACDTERGYFRTDKLIF.